The clone carrying this T cell receptor (beta chain) has a count of ten or more. What it recognizes is unknown. Stated time point: pre-sensitization, week 0. Described treatment: therapeutic diphenylcyclopropenone sensitization with weekly scalp DPC. Each CDR3 protein gets one entry after TCRdb re-called the RACE reads with MiXCR. The sample has under 300,000 distinct CDR3 sequences, 7.5% to 8% seen once. This record comes from a study of human T cells and chemical hapten exposure. Background on the study: Weekly scalp doses of diphenylcyclopropenone were given to patients during the approximately 26-week study. Study findings and constraints: Among TCRs, those above 1 in 1000 frequency were unaffected by DPC sensitization.

This CDR3 has 12 amino acids. Germline V lookup: CDR1 MNHEY, CDR2 SVGAGI. The V and J ends lost 5 bases and 5 bases respectively, with 9 bases between them. This clonotype was obtained from a man aged 18 to 29 with alopecia areata. Some clones in this sample may be carry-over from other donors' samples. V is TRBV6-5 and J is TRBJ1-1; D remains unclear. Specimen: whole blood, collected in connection with sensitization to the hapten diphenylcyclopropenone (DPC). CDR3 DNA: TGTGCCAGCAGTCGGGTTGGTACTGAAGCTTTCTTT. Protein: CASSRVGTEAFF.